Below are 7 T cell receptor beta chains sequenced from a single sample in a study of blood T cell repertoires in COVID-19. Produced via immunoSEQ multiplex PCR; TCRdb's table is partial and in-frame only. The data show about 400,000 clones, more than 85% seen once. Sequenced material: peripheral blood. The receptor set was obtained from a human donor in a cohort sampled during active COVID-19.

J is TRBJ2-5 and V is TRBV6-1, with D possibly being TRBD1 (6 bases). The germline CDR1 and CDR2 sequences are MNHNS and SASEGT. V gave up 3 bases and J gave up 4 bases, with 12 bases separating them. This CDR3 contains 14 residues. The CDR3 spells CASSDIGRGETQYF. DNA for the CDR3: TGTGCCAGCAGTGATATCGGCAGGGGAGAGACCCAGTACTTC.

J is TRBJ1-6 and V is TRBV27; maybe TRBD1 (5 bases). In germline, CDR1 is MNHEY, CDR2 SMNVEV (reference sequence). There are 19 residues in the CDR3. Trimming left V 6 bases short and J 0 bases short, with 21 bases between. The CDR3 here is CASRKTPLRGPSYNSPLHF. For the CDR3, the DNA is TGTGCCAGCAGAAAAACTCCTCTAAGGGGCCCCTCCTATAATTCACCCCTCCACTTT.

This clone has more than one count but fewer than ten. The chain couples TRBV5-6 to TRBJ1-2; D uncertain. The V end was cut by 3 bases, the J end by 8 bases, with 20 bases between. Looked up from germline, CDR1 is SGHDT and CDR2 is YYEEEE. This CDR3 contains 15 residues. The DNA of the CDR3 is TGTGCCAGCAGCTCCCCCCGCGAGGGAGAATGGGGCTACACCTTC. It encodes CASSSPREGEWGYTF.

This chain connects TRBV29-1 to TRBJ2-7; the match to TRBD2 covers 8 bases. Germline V gene sequence: CDR1 SQVTM, CDR2 ANQGSEA. CDR3 length: 13 amino acids. V shed 5 bases, J shed 1 base, and the junction held 4 bases outside the gene matches. The CDR3 DNA is TGCAGCGTTTATAGCGGGGCTTCCTACGAGCAGTACTTC. Its translation: CSVYSGASYEQYF.

V and J are TRBV5-1 and TRBJ2-3; D might be TRBD2 (6 bases). CDR3 length: 14 residues. The V gene lost 0 bases and the J gene lost 5 bases, with 10 bases spanning the gap. Per germline, CDR1 SGHRS and CDR2 YFSETQ. CDR3 sequence reads: CASSLDGREDTQYF. The CDR3 coding sequence is TGCGCCAGCAGCTTGGACGGGCGGGAAGATACGCAGTATTTT. The variable domain in full, completed from reference TRBV5-1 and TRBJ2-3, reads KAGVTQTPRYLIKTRGQQVTLSCSPISGHRSVSWYQQTPGQGLQFLFEYFSETQRNKGNFPGRFSGRQFSNSRSEMNVSTLELGDSALYLCASSLDGREDTQYFGPGTRLTVL.

V is TRBV9 and J is TRBJ2-2, with TRBD2 matching over 12 bases. Germline values: CDR1 SGDLS, CDR2 YYNGEE. The V segment lost 2 bases and the J segment 8 bases; nucleotides outside the gene matches: 16. This CDR3 comprises 19 residues. CDR3 sequence: CASSVTSGRSPSIQGELFF. The DNA of the CDR3 is TGTGCCAGCAGCGTTACTAGCGGGAGGTCGCCCAGTATTCAGGGGGAGCTGTTTTTT. Looking up the rest from reference TRBV9 and TRBJ2-2 gives the full variable domain: DSGVTQTPKHLITATGQRVTLRCSPRSGDLSVYWYQQSLDQGLQFLIQYYNGEERAKGNILERFSAQQFPDLHSELNLSSLELGDSALYFCASSVTSGRSPSIQGELFFGEGSRLTVL.

This clone was recorded a few times. V gene TRBV7-9 combines with J gene TRBJ2-7; the match to TRBD1 covers 9 bases. CDR1 SEHNR and CDR2 FQNEAQ come from the germline V gene (reference sequence). Trimming took 6 bases from V and 3 from J; bases not matched to a gene: 6. The CDR3 is 14 residues long. The CDR3 reads CASRNTDRGYEQYF. CDR3 bases: TGTGCCAGCAGGAACACGGACAGGGGCTACGAGCAGTACTTC.